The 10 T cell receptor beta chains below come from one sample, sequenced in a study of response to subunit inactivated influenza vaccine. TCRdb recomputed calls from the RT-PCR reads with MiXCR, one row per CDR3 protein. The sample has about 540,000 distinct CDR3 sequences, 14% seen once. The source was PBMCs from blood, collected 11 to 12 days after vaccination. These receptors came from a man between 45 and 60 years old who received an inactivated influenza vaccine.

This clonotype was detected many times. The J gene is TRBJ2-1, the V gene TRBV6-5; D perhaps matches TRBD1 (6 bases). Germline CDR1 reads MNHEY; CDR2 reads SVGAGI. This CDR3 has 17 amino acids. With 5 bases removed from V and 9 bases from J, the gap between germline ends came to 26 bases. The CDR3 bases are TGTGCCAGCAGTCACCGAGGACCGGGACACGAGAGGAGTGAGCAGTTCTTC. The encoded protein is CASSHRGPGHERSEQFF.

As DNA, the CDR3 is TGTGCCAGCAGCTTAGAGGCAGGGGGCTTCAACACTGAAGCTTTCTTT. Protein product: CASSLEAGGFNTEAFF. The V call is TRBV7-2, the J call TRBJ1-1, with 8 bases lining up with TRBD1. Trimming at V came to 1 base and at J to 2 bases, leaving 6 bases not matched to a gene. Germline CDR1 is SGHTA and CDR2 is FQGNSA. The CDR3 totals 16 residues.

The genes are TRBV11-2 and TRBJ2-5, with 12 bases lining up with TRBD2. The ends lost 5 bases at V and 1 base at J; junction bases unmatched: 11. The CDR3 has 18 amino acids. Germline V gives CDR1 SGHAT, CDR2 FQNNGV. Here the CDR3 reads CASSPVRTSGDSQETQYF. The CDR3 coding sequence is TGTGCCAGCAGCCCCGTTCGGACTAGCGGGGATAGCCAAGAGACCCAGTACTTC.

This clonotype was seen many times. CDR3 in DNA: TGTGCCAGCAGAGCTGGTCGGGACACTGAAGCTTTCTTT. It translates to CASRAGRDTEAFF. The rearrangement links TRBV6-4 to TRBJ1-1, with unresolved D. This CDR3 comprises 13 residues. Trimming stripped 6 bases from V and 3 bases from J, with 11 bases between. Germline V gene data show CDR1 as MRHNA and CDR2 as SNTAGT.

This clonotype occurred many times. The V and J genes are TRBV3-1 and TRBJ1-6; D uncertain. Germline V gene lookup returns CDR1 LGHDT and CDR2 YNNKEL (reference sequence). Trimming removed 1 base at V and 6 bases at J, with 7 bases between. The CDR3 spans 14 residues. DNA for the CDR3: TGTGCCAGCAGCCAAGGAGGCGGTAATTCACCCCTCCACTTT. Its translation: CASSQGGGNSPLHF.

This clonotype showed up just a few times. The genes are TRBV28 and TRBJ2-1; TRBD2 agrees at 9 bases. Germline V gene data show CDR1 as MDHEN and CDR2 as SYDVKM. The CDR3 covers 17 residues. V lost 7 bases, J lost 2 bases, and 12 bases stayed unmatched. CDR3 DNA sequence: TGTGCCAGCATTCGGCTAGCGGGACCCATCACCTACAATGAGCAGTTCTTC. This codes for CASIRLAGPITYNEQFF.

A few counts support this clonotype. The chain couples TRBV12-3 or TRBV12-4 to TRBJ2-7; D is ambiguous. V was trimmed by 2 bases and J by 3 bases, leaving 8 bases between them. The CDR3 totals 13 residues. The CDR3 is CASSLLRNYEQYF. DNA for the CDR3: TGTGCCAGCAGTTTACTCCGGAACTACGAGCAGTACTTC.

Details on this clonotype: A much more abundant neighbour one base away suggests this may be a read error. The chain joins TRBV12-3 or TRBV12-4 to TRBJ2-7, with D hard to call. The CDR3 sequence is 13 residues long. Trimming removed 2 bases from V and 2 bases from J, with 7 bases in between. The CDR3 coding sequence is TGTGCCAGCAGTTTATGGGGAACCTACGAGCAGTACTTC. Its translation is CASSLWGTYEQYF.

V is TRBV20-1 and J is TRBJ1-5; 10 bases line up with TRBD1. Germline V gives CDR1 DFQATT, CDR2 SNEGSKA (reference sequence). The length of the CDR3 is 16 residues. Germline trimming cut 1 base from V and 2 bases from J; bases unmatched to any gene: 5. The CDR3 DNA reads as TGCAGTGCTAGAGTAAGGGACAGGGGTCGCAATCAGCCCCAGCATTTT. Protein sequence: CSARVRDRGRNQPQHF.

CDR3 amino acids: CASSLALDRDYEQYF. DNA for the CDR3: TGTGCCAGCAGCTTAGCACTGGACAGGGACTACGAGCAGTACTTC. The chain recombines TRBV11-1 with TRBJ2-7; 8 bases are a match to TRBD1. The CDR3 consists of 15 residues. The trim removed 0 bases at V and 3 bases at J, leaving 4 bases unmatched. Germline lookup yields CDR1 SGHAT and CDR2 FQDESV (reference sequence).